The present entry profiles one T cell receptor (beta chain) with its context. There is no known antigen for this receptor. No quality values exist for individual bases; no much larger clone is one base distant. This entry comes from a study of cytomegalovirus exposure and HLA in healthy donors (dated by TCRdb to 2016 to 2017). Study-level background: An earlier analysis of several hundred of the donors reported under 300 Gb of sequence data and 90 million to 120 million unique TCR beta sequences obtained from about 180 million T cells. Approximately 310 gigabases of sequencing data and tens of millions of unique TCR sequences were included in an early release covering around 650 HLA-typed donors. The genetic ancestry cluster associated with self-reported Caucasian donors included about 84% of the roughly 360 genotyped donors. The aim of the study was to test whether cataloging public T cell receptors could identify signatures of past pathogen exposure. Using immunosequencing, the study profiled T cell repertoires from fewer than 850 subjects and related those repertoires to cytomegalovirus serostatus. In addition to the first cohort of approximately 650 subjects, a separate validation cohort of 120 different subjects was used. To predict cytomegalovirus infection status, the study brought together high-throughput TCR immunosequencing, statistical association of individual TCRs with disease status, and machine learning. In a later analysis, previously published TCR beta repertoires from roughly 710 donors were re-analyzed and high-resolution HLA genotyping was added so that TCR occurrence patterns could be studied. Rather than using new phenotypic data, the later analysis identified candidate immune exposures from TCR beta sequences and from how often those sequences occurred across donors. An earlier analysis of a few hundred of the donors applied high-throughput TCR beta sequencing to assess whether each TCR beta V gene segment acted as functional or pseudogenic. Donor age, sex, ethnicity and CMV serostatus were compiled alongside the repertoire data. In a later genetic analysis, genome-wide SNP genotypes for about 65% of the roughly 700 donors were used, and that subset was treated as a discovery cohort. Every discovery cohort repertoire had been produced on one sequencing platform. HLA typing included class I and class II loci at four-digit resolution. The number of donors typed differed by locus, with 629-630 for A, B, C, DRB1 and DQB1, about 500 for DQA1, 600 to 610 for DPA1, and about 450 for DPB1. Because of strong linkage in the cohort, roughly five DR-DQ haplotypes were treated as single units for association and clustering. Across some 400 genotyped donors of the cohort, an average of roughly 230,000 unique TCR beta nucleotide sequences per donor were sequenced, and roughly 20% of those sequences were non-productive.

The cohort was made up of around 720 healthy bone marrow donors. All cohort members were sampled while nominally healthy, although unrecorded immune exposures were likely present. The donor tested CMV seronegative and was one of the 352 seronegative cohort members. A peripheral blood sample was provided by each donor, and peripheral blood mononuclear cells were used for TCR beta sequencing. The Qiagen DNeasy Blood Extraction Kit was used to extract genomic DNA from the blood cell samples. Trimming accounts for 3 bases at V and 5 bases at J, while the number of junction bases matched to no gene is 6. The CDR3, from cysteine to phenylalanine, totals 15 residues. Of all the DNA, just the CDR3 is kept, 45 bases in frame from base 1. Reading the germline V gene (reference sequence) gives CDR1 SEHNR and CDR2 FQNEAQ. The paper's findings and limits, for the study overall: The authors suggested that the approach could potentially be extended to other disease states and immunological phenotypes. In an earlier analysis of a few hundred of the donors, most TCR beta V segments were observed in productive rearrangements about 90% or about 30% of the time, broadly matching IMGT annotations. A later analysis found that HLA-associated TCR beta chains were more clonally expanded and had lower generation probabilities than equally common non-associated chains. An association between a missense DCLRE1C variant and V-gene and J-gene trimming of TCR beta chains was found in a later genetic analysis and replicated in an independent cohort. At a false discovery rate of 0.05, a later analysis linked roughly 17,000 TCR beta sequences to specific HLA alleles. This cohort had only TCR beta chains sequenced, and the lack of alpha or paired-chain data limited which features could be detected. CMV serostatus was the only immune exposure information available for the cohort. Because HLA typing was missing for some donors at each locus, association tests included only the typed subset. In both the original and validation cohorts, the classifier was reported to diagnose cytomegalovirus status with high specificity and sensitivity. In a later analysis, several top co-occurrence clusters were reported to appear linked to parvovirus B19, influenza, CMV and Epstein-Barr virus. Most TCR sequences were observed very rarely across donors, whereas some public TCRs were present in many individuals. The study listed 150 to 200 TCR beta chains as associated with cytomegalovirus. A later genetic analysis reported fewer N-insertions in productive TCRs among donors in an Asian-associated ancestry cluster than the roughly 700-donor mean. In a later analysis, the rate of TCR association differed among HLA loci, with DRB1 alleles having the most associated TCRs and HLA-C alleles having the fewest. Because the 87-base-pair reads could not distinguish some IMGT-functional V segments, including TRBV6-2 and TRBV6-3, those segments were excluded. A further reported finding was that TCR beta sequences accurately predicted the HLA-A and HLA-B alleles for most subjects in the first cohort. Linkage disequilibrium might explain the correlated functional status among segregating V segments, but an unknown experimental factor could not be ruled out. Sequencing depth was assumed to be roughly uniform across donors in the presence/absence analyses, though that assumption may not hold. In vitro tests confirmed that a few of the cytomegalovirus-associated TCR beta chains recognize cytomegalovirus antigens. Most CMV-associated TCR beta chains appeared to be HLA-restricted in a later analysis, and the HLA associations seemed to be driven largely by CMV exposure. When HLA alleles, especially DR and DQ, strongly co-occurred, TCR associations were difficult to assign to individual alleles. Because counts were too low, roughly 18 rarely observed V segments, including chromosome 9 orphons, were left out of the earlier analysis of 587 of the donors. A cluster of highly shared sequence variants was judged likely to represent a technical artifact of the sequencing pipeline.

The method behind the library was the immunoSEQ multiplex PCR assay. A mixture of 60 forward primers for TCR Vbeta segments and 13 reverse primers for TCR Jbeta segments was used in the multiplex PCR. The CDR3 region of rearranged TCR beta genes was amplified from genomic DNA with a multiplex PCR assay. Amplified TCR beta libraries were sequenced as 87-base-pair reads on the Illumina HiSeq System. Per the authors' processing: A later analysis counted tens of millions of unique TCR beta chains across the 600 to 850 repertoires, and roughly 9.9 million of these chains were shared by at least two donors. Raw reads were error-corrected and collapsed into unique sequences with a nearest-neighbor algorithm that merged closely related sequences to remove PCR and sequencing errors. CDR3 sequences were aligned to IMGT reference sequences to assign V, D and J gene segments. For a sequence to be retained, a match of at least six nucleotides was required to both a V gene segment and a J gene segment. A rearrangement counted as productive if the CDR3 had no stop codons and remained in frame with V and J, and every other rearrangement counted as non-productive. Following IMGT convention, CDR3 was defined as the stretch from the second conserved V-encoded cysteine to the conserved J-encoded phenylalanine. The earlier analysis of more than 450 of the donors excluded sequences that lacked an unambiguous match to a single V gene segment. An earlier analysis of a few hundred of the donors classified V segments as functional when productive rearrangements were above 56.7% and as segregating when the standard deviation between donors was above 5%. A statistical classification framework was built for diagnosing cytomegalovirus status from the catalog of TCR beta chain sequences. V and J gene assignment, in a later analysis, came from comparing TCR nucleotide sequences with IMGT/GENE-DB human TR gene sequences. The TCRdist pipeline was used in a later analysis to assign CDR3 sequences and most-parsimonious VDJ recombination scenarios. In a later analysis, each TCR beta chain was defined by its CDR3 amino acid sequence together with its V-gene family, and reads lacking a unique V-gene family were excluded. As a way to deal with suspected cross-contamination and a sequencing artifact, a later analysis dropped 450 to 700 nucleotide sequences that were highly shared and had low generation probability. In a later analysis, a clonal expansion index was calculated for each public chain from normalized within-repertoire ranks of inferred template counts. A later analysis computed generation probabilities with a VDJ recombination model fitted to out-of-frame rearrangements, and checked the results against IGoR. In a later analysis, hypergeometric tests were used to score TCR-TCR, TCR-HLA and TCR-CMV co-occurrence, with a repertoire-size bias correction applied to TCR pairs. A later analysis estimated false discovery rates by permuting HLA or CMV assignments 20 times. In a later analysis, co-occurring TCRs were grouped using DBSCAN, with TCRdist sequence similarity added in when clustering inside HLA-allele-positive subsets. Co-occurrence clustering excluded repertoires with fewer than 30,000 or more than 120,000 public chains, plus five with anomalous nucleotide sharing. TCRdb mirrors the immuneACCESS table, restricted to in-frame sequences. Some clones are absent from its copies; in checked studies, under half trace to an unresolved V gene, and the reason for the others is unknown. V, J and clone size derive from that table, while D and trimming were established from the DNA sequence. Across this sample there are about 160,000 clones, with approximately 81% seen only once. Jointly, the top ten make up 1.5% to 2% of the sample.

The V gene is TRBV7-9 and the J gene is TRBJ1-2; TRBD1 agrees with 10 junctional bases. This sequence was found in a man aged 18-30 years in good health and CMV-seronegative. The sample comprised PBMCs. CDR3 sequence: CASSLGRQGAYGYTF. The nucleotide sequence is TGTGCCAGCAGCTTGGGCAGACAGGGGGCATATGGCTACACCTTC.